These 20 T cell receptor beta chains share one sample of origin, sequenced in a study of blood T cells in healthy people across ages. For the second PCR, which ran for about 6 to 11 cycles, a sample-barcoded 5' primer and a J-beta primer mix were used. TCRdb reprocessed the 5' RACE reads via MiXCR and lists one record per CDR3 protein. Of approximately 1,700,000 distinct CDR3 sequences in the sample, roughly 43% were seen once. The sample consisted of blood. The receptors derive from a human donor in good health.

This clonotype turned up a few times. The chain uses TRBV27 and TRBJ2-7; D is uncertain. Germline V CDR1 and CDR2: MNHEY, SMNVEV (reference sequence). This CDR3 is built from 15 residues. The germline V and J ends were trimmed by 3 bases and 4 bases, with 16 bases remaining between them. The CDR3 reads CASSLDAYTSYEQYF. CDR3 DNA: TGTGCCAGCAGTTTGGACGCCTATACCTCATACGAGCAGTACTTC.

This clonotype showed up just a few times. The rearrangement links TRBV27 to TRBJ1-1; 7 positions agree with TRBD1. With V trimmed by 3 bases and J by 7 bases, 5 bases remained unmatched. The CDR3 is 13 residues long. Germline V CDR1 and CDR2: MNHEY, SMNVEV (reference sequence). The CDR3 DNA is TGTGCCAGCAGTTTGAAACAGGGGTTTGAAGCTTTCTTT. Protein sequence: CASSLKQGFEAFF.

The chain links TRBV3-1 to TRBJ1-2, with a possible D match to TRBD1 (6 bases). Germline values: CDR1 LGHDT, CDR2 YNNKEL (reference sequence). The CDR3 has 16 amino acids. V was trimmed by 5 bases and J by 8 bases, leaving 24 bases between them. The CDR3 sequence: CASSDGQFRRLRGYTF. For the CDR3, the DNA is TGTGCCAGCAGCGACGGACAGTTCAGGAGGCTAAGAGGCTACACCTTC.

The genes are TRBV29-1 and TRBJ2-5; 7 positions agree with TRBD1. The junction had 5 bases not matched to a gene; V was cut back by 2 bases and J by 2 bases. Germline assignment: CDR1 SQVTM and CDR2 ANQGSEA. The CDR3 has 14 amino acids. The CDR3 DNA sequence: TGCAGCGTTGAATACAGGGGTGTACAAGAGACCCAGTACTTC. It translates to CSVEYRGVQETQYF.

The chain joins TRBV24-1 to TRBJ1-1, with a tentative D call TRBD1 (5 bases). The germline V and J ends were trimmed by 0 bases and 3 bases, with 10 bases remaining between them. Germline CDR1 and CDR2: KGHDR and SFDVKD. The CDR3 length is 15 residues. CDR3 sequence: CATSDLGEGDTEAFF. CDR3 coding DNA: TGTGCCACCAGTGATTTGGGAGAAGGGGACACTGAAGCTTTCTTT.

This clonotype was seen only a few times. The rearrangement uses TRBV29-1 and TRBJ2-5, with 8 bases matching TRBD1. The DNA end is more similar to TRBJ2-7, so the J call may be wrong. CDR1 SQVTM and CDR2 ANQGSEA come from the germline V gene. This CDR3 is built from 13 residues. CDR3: CSVTGGLIGEQYF. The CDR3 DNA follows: TGCAGCGTCACAGGGGGGTTAATTGGCGAGCAGTACTTC.

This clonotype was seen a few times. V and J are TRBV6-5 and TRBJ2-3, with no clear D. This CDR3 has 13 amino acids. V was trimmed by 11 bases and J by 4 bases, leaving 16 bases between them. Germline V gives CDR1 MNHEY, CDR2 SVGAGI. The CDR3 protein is CARLVVRADTQYF. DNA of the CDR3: TGTGCCCGTCTGGTGGTGAGAGCAGATACGCAGTATTTT.

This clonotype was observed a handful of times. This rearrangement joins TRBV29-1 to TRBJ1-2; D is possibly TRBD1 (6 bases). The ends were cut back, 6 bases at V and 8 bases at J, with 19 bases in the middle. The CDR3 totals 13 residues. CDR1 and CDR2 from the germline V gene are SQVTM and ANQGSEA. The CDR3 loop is CSVGNDRLGGYTF. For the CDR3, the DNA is TGCAGCGTGGGGAACGACAGGCTGGGGGGCTACACCTTC.

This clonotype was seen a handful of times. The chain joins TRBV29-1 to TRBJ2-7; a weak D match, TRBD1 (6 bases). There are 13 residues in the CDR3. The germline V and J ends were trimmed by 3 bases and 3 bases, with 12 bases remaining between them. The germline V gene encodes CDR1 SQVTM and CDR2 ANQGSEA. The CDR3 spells CSVEDRDNYEQYF. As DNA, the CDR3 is TGCAGCGTTGAGGACCGGGACAACTACGAGCAGTACTTC.

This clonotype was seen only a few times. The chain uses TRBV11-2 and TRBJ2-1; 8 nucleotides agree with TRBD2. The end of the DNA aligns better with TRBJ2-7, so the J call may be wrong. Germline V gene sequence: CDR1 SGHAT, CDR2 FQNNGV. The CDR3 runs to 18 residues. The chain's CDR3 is CASSLFPRGGPNYNEQYF. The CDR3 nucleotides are TGTGCCAGCAGCTTATTCCCCCGCGGGGGGCCAAACTACAATGAGCAGTACTTC.

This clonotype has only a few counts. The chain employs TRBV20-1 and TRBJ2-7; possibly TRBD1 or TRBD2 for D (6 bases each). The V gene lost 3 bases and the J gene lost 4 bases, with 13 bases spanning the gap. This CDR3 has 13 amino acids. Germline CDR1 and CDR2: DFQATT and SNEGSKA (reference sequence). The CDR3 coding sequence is TGCAGTGCTAGGGGGGGCCGAGGGTACGAGCAGTACTTC. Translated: CSARGGRGYEQYF.

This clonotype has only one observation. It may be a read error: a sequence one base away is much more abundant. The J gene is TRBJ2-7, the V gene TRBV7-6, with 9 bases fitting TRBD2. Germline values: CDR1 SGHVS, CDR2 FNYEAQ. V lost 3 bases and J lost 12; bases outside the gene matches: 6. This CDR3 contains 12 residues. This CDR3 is CASSFSGGSAYF. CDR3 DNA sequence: TGTGCCAGCAGCTTCAGCGGGGGGTCTGCGTACTTC.

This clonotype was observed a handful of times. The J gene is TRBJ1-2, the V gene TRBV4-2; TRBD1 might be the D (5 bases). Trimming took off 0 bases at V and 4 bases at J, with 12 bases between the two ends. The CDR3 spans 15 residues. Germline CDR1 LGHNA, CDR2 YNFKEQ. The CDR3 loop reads CASSQDRTRTYGYTF. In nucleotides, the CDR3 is TGTGCCAGCAGCCAAGATAGGACACGGACCTATGGCTACACCTTC.

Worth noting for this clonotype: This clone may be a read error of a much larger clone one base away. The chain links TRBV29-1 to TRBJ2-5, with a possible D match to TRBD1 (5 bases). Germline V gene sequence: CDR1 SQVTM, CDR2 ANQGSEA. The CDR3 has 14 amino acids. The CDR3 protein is CSVVQGDRQEAQYF. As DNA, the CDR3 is TGCAGCGTGGTGCAGGGCGACCGACAAGAGGCCCAGTACTTC.

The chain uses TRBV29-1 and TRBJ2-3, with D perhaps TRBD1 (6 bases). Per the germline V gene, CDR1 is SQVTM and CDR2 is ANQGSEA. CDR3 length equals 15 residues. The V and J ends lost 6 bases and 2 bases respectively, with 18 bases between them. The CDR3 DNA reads TGCAGCGTGAAGCGACTGGACAGATCCACAGATACGCAGTATTTT. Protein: CSVKRLDRSTDTQYF.

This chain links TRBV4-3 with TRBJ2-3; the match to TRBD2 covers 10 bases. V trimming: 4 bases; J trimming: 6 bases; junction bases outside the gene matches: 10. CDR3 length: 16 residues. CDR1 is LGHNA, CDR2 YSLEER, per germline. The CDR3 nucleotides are TGCGCCAGCAGCCCGAATCCCCTAGCGGGGGTGGATACGCAGTATTTT. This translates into CASSPNPLAGVDTQYF.

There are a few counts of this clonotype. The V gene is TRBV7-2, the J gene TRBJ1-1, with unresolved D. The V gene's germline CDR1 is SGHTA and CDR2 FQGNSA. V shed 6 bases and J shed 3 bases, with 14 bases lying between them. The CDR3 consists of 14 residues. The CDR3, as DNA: TGTGCCAGCAGTCAAGGGTTGAGGGACACTGAAGCTTTCTTT. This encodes CASSQGLRDTEAFF. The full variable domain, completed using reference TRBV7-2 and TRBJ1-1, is GAGVSQSPSNKVTEKGKDVELRCDPISGHTALYWYRQSLGQGLEFLIYFQGNSAPDKSGLPSDRFSAERTGGSVSTLTIQRTQQEDSAVYLCASSQGLRDTEAFFGQGTRLTVV.

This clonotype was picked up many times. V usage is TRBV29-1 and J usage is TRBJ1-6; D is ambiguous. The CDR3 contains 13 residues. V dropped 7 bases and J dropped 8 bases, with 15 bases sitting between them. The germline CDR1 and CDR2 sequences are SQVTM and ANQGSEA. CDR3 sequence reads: CSARAGGDSPLHF. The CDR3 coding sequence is TGCAGCGCCCGTGCGGGAGGCGATTCACCCCTCCACTTT.

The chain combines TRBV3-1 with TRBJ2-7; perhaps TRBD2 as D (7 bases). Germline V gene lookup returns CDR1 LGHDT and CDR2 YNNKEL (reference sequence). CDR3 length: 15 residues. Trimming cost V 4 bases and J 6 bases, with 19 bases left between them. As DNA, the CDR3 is TGTGCCAGCAGCCGCTTTCGGGGGGCTGGGGGCGAGCAGTACTTC. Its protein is CASSRFRGAGGEQYF.

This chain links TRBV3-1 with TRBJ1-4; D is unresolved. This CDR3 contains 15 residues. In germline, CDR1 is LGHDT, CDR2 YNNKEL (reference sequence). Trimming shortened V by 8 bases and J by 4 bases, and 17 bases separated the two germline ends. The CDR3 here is CASPRGPSHNEKLFF. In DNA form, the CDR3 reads TGTGCCAGCCCAAGAGGACCTTCCCATAATGAAAAACTGTTTTTT.